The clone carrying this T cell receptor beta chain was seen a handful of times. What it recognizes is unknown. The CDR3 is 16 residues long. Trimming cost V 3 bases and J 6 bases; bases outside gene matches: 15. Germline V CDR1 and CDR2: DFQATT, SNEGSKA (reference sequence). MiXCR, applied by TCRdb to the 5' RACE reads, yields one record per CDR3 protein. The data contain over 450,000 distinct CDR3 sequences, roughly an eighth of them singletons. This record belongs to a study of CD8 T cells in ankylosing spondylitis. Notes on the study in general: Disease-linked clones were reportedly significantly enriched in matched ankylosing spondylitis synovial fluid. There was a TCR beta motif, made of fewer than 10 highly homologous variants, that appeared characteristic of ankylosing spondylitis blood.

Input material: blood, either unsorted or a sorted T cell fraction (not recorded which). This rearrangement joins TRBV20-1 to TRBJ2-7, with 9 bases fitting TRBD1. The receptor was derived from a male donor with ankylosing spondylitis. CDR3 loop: CSARPPGQGPLGEQYF. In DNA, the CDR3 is TGCAGTGCTAGGCCACCGGGACAGGGCCCCCTCGGCGAGCAGTACTTC.